This T cell receptor beta chain was found in a study of cytomegalovirus exposure and HLA in healthy donors. As regards this clone: The antigen remains unidentified.

The CDR3 is made up of 13 amino acids. Germline V gives CDR1 LNHDA, CDR2 SQIVND (reference sequence). V lost 6 bases and J lost 8, with 16 bases in between. Study conclusions and caveats: A link between a missense DCLRE1C variant and TCR beta V- and J-gene trimming emerged from a later analysis.

It was with 60 Vbeta and 13 Jbeta primers that the PCR ran. Measured with immunoSEQ multiplex PCR; TCRdb has only the in-frame clones, and not every one. Seen here are around 200,000 clones, 80% observed once, and the top ten hold 0.65%. The sample taken for sequencing was PBMCs. The chain has TRBV19 and TRBJ1-2; D is unclear. The receptor's source is a boy aged 5 to 17 in good health and CMV-seronegative. CDR3 region: CASSGRGVGGYTF. The DNA of the CDR3 is TGTGCCAGTAGCGGCAGAGGAGTAGGAGGCTACACCTTC.